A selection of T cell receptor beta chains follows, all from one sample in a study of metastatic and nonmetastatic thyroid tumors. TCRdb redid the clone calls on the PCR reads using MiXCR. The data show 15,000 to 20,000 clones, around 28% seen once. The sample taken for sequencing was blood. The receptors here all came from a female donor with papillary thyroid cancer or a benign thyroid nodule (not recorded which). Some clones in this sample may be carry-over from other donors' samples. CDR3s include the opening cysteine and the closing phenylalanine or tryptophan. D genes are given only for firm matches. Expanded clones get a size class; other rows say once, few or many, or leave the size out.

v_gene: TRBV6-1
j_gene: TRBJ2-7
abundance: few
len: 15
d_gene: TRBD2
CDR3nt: TGTGCCAGCCTATTCCCGGGACTAGCTCGCTACGAGCAGTACTTC
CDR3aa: CASLFPGLARYEQYF

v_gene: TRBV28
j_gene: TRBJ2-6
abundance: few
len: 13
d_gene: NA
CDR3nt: TGTGCCAGCGTGGGCTATGGGGACAACGTCCTGACTTTC
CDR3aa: CASVGYGDNVLTF

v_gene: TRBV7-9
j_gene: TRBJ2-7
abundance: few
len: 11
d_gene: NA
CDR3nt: TGTGCCAGCAGCGCTACTGTGGGGCAGTACTTC
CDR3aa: CASSATVGQYF

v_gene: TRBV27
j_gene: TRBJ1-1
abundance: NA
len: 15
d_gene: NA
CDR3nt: TGTGCCAGCAGTTTATGGGGGGGGTTGAACACTGAAGCTTTCTTT
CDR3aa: CASSLWGGLNTEAFF

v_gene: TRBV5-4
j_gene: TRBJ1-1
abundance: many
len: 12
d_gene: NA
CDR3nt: TGTGCCAGCAGCTTGAGATTCGATGAAGCTTTCTTT
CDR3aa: CASSLRFDEAFF

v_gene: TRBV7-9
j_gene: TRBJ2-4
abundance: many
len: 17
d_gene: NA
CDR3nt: TGTGCCAGCAGCTTAGCGGGGGTTGGAGGGGCCAAAAACATTCAGTACTTC
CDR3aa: CASSLAGVGGAKNIQYF

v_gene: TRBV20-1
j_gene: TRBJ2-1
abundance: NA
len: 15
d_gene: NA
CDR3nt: TGCAGTGCTAGAGATAGCCAGGGGTTAGGGAGTGAGCAGTTCTTC
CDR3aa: CSARDSQGLGSEQFF

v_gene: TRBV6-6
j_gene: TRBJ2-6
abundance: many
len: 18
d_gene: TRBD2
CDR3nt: TGTGCCAGCAGTTCACAGGGCGGGAGGGCGTCTGGGGCCAACGTCCTGACTTTC
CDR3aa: CASSSQGGRASGANVLTF

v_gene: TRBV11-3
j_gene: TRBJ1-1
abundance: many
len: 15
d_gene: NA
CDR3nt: TGTGCCAGCAGCCGTTACAGGACGCCGAGCACTGAAGCTTTCTTT
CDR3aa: CASSRYRTPSTEAFF

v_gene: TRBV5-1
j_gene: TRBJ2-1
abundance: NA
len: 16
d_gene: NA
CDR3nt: TGCGCCAGCAGCCGAACCCGACCGGACCTATACAATGAGCAGTTCTTC
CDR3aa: CASSRTRPDLYNEQFF

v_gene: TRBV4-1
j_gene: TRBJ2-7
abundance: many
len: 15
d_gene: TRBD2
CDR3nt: TGCGCCAGCAGCCAAGCTCCTAGCGGCTCCTACGAGCAGTACTTC
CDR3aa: CASSQAPSGSYEQYF

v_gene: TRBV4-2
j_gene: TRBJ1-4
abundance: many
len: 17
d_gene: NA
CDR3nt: TGTGCCAGCAGCCGCTCGTCGGAGGGACATACTAATGAAAAACTGTTTTTT
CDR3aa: CASSRSSEGHTNEKLFF

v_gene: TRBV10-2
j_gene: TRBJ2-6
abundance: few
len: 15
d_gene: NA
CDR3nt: TGCGCCAGCACCTCCCAGGGAGCTGGGGCCAACGTCCTGACTTTC
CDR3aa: CASTSQGAGANVLTF

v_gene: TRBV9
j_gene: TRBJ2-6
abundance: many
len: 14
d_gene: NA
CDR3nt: TGTGCCAGCAGCGAAGCCCTAGCGGCCAACGTCCTGACTTTC
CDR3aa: CASSEALAANVLTF

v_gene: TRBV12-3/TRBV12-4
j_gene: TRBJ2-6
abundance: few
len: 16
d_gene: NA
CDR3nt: TGTGCCAGCAGTTGGTACAGTCAAGGTGGGGCCAACGTCCTGACTTTC
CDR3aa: CASSWYSQGGANVLTF

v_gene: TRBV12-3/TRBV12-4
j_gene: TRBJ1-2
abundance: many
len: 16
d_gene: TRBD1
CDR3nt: TGTGCCAGCAGTCGCGGGTGGGGACAGGGGGTAAATGGCTACACCTTC
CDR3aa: CASSRGWGQGVNGYTF

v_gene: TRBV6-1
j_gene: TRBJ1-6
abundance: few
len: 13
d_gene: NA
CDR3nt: TGTGCCAGCACTACAGCCTATAATTCACCCCTCCACTTT
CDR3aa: CASTTAYNSPLHF

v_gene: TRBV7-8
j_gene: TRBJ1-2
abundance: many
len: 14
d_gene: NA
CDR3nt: TGTGCCAGCAGCTTAGAGGCAGGGGTCTATGGCTACACCTTC
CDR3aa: CASSLEAGVYGYTF

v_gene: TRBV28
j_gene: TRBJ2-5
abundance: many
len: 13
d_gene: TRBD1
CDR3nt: TGTGCCAGCAATATACAGGGGAGTCAGACCCAGTACTTC
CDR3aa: CASNIQGSQTQYF

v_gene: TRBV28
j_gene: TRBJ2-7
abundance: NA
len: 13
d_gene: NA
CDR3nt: TGTGCCAGCTCACAAGGACAGCCCTACGAGCAGTACTTC
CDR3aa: CASSQGQPYEQYF

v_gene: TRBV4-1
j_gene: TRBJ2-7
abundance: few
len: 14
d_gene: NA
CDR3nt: TGCGCCAGCAGCACCCGGGACGACTCCTACGAGCAGTACTTC
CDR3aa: CASSTRDDSYEQYF

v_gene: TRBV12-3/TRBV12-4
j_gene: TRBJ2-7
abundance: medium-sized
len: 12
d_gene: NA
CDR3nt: TGTGCCAGCAGCCGAGACGTCGGCGAGCAGTACTTC
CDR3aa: CASSRDVGEQYF

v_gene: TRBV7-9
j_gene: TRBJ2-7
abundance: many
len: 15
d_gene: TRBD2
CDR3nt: TGTGCCAGCAGCCCTAGTGGGACTAGCGGCTACGAGCAGTACTTC
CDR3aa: CASSPSGTSGYEQYF

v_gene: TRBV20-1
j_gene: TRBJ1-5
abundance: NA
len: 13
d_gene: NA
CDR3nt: TGCAGTGCTAGCGAAGGGTTCAATCAGCCCCAGCATTTT
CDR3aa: CSASEGFNQPQHF

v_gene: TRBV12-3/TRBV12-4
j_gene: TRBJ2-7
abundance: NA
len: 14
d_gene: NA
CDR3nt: TGTGCCAGCAGTCTAAGCGGTATCCACTACGAGCAGTACTTC
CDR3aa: CASSLSGIHYEQYF

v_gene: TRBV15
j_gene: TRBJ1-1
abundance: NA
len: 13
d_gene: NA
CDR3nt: TGTGCCACCACCACCGGGGCGAACAATGAAGCTTTCTTT
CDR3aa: CATTTGANNEAFF

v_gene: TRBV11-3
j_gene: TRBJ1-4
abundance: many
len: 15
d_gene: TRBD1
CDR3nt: TGTGCCAGCAGCTTGGGACAGGGGGCGCCTGAAAAACTGTTTTTT
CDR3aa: CASSLGQGAPEKLFF

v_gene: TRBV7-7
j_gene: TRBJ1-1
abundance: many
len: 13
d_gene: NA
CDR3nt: TGTGCTAGCAGCCCAACGCTTGGGACAGAAGCTTTCTTT
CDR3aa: CASSPTLGTEAFF

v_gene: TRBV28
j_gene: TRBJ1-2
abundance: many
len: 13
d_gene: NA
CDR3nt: TGTGCCAGCATCAACAGTCCTAACTATGGCTACACCTTC
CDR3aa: CASINSPNYGYTF

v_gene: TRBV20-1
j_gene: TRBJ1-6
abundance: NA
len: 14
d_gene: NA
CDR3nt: TGCAGTGCTAGAGGGGAGCAGGAGTATTCACCCCTCCACTTT
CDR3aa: CSARGEQEYSPLHF

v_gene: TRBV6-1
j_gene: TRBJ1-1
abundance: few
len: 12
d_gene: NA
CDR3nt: TGTGCCAGCAGTGACCTCCAGGGAGGTATTCTCTTT
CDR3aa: CASSDLQGGILF

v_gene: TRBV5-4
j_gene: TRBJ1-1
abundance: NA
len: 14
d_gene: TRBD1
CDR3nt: TGTGCCAGCAGCCCCGACAGGGGTAGCACTGAAGCTTTCTTT
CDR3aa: CASSPDRGSTEAFF

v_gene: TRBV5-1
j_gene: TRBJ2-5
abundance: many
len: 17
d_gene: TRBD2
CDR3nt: TGCGCCAGCACCCCTCTGGGACTAGCGGGCACCCAAGAGACCCAGTACTTC
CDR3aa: CASTPLGLAGTQETQYF

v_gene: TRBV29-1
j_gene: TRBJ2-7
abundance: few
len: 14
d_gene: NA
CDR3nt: TGCAGCGTTGCCCCAGACGGACGACTCTACGAGCAGTACTTC
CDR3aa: CSVAPDGRLYEQYF

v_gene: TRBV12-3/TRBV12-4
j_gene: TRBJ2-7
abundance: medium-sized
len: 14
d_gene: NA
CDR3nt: TGTGCCAGCAGCCTGGGGGTTAGCGGCTACGAGCAGTACTTC
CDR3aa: CASSLGVSGYEQYF